These T cell receptor beta chains were read from a single sample in a study of human thymus T cells. Repertoires were generated with immunoSEQ multiplex PCR, while TCRdb's copy carries only in-frame clones and drops some. The repertoire holds tens of thousands of clones, 85% to 95% seen once, with under 0.04% in the top ten. The sequenced sample was thymus tissue. The receptors originated from a girl under three years old with a congenital heart defect but otherwise immunologically healthy. The CDR3 runs from the conserved cysteine through the conserved F or W. D genes are given only for firm matches. Expanded clones are given a class, and other clones once, few, many or no size at all.

J,V,size,D,CDR3,DNA
TRBJ1-1,TRBV29-1,NA,NA,CSVESGGRMNTEAFF,TGCAGCGTTGAATCTGGGGGGAGGATGAACACTGAAGCTTTCTTT
TRBJ2-5,TRBV30,NA,NA,CAWRPPRVQTQYF,TGTGCCTGGAGGCCCCCCAGGGTCCAGACCCAGTACTTC
TRBJ1-1,TRBV18,NA,NA,CASSGTPNTEAFF,TGTGCCAGCTCCGGGACACCTAACACTGAAGCTTTCTTT
TRBJ2-3,TRBV5-1,NA,NA,CASSTTGDTQYF,TGCGCCAGCAGCACTACAGGGGATACGCAGTATTTT
TRBJ2-7,TRBV14,NA,NA,CASSQDHSYEQYF,TGTGCCAGCAGCCAAGATCATTCCTACGAGCAGTACTTC
TRBJ2-1,TRBV4-2,NA,NA,CASSQGRRRGYNEQFF,TGTGCCAGCAGCCAAGGACGGAGGCGGGGCTACAATGAGCAGTTCTTC
TRBJ2-7,TRBV28,NA,TRBD1,CASSSLGQGASYEQYF,TGTGCCAGCAGTTCCCTCGGACAGGGGGCATCCTACGAGCAGTACTTC
TRBJ2-2,TRBV30,few,NA,CASRRGCRTGVGGTGELFF,TGTGCCTCCCGGAGGGGTTGCCGGACGGGAGTTGGAGGGACCGGGGAGCTGTTTTTT
TRBJ1-1,TRBV6-6,NA,NA,CASTLKGDTEAFF,TGTGCCAGCACTCTAAAGGGGGACACTGAAGCTTTCTTT
TRBJ2-1,TRBV14,NA,NA,CASSQETGRFLSGQQFF,TGTGCCAGCAGCCAAGAGACAGGGAGGTTCCTTTCTGGTCAGCAGTTCTTC
TRBJ2-2,TRBV14,NA,TRBD2,CASSGLAGVYGVGGELFF,TGTGCCAGCAGCGGACTAGCGGGAGTATATGGCGTAGGCGGGGAGCTGTTTTTT
TRBJ2-7,TRBV4-2,NA,TRBD2,CASSLTGTSGDYEQYF,TGTGCCAGCAGCCTGACCGGGACTAGCGGGGACTACGAGCAGTACTTC
TRBJ1-5,TRBV18,NA,NA,CASSPRGVTWSNQPQHF,TGTGCCAGCTCACCAAGGGGGGTAACATGGAGCAATCAGCCCCAGCATTTT
TRBJ1-3,TRBV11-2,NA,NA,CASSVRISGNTIYF,TGTGCCAGCAGCGTGAGGATCTCTGGAAACACCATATATTTT
TRBJ1-4,TRBV7-9,once,TRBD1,CASSFPGQGGNEKLFF,TGTGCCAGCAGCTTCCCCGGACAGGGGGGAAATGAAAAACTGTTTTTT
TRBJ2-1,TRBV4-3,NA,TRBD2,CASSQDPSGRAMMDEQFF,TGCGCCAGCAGCCAAGATCCTAGCGGGAGGGCCATGATGGATGAGCAGTTCTTC
TRBJ2-1,TRBV4-3,NA,TRBD1,CASSQSSTGGTGNEQFF,TGCGCCAGCAGCCAATCCTCTACAGGGGGCACGGGGAATGAGCAGTTCTTC
TRBJ2-1,TRBV5-4,NA,NA,CASSPRDNEQFF,TGTGCCAGCAGCCCCCGGGACAATGAGCAGTTCTTC
TRBJ2-3,TRBV11-3,NA,NA,CASSLDPTDTQYF,TGTGCCAGCAGCCTAGACCCCACAGATACGCAGTATTTT
TRBJ2-7,TRBV5-1,NA,NA,CASSPPPGEAEQYF,TGCGCCAGCAGCCCCCCGCCGGGGGAGGCCGAGCAGTACTTC
TRBJ1-2,TRBV7-2,NA,TRBD1,CASSLAGGQGNYGYTF,TGTGCCAGCAGCTTAGCGGGGGGACAGGGGAACTATGGCTACACCTTC
TRBJ1-5,TRBV5-6,NA,NA,CASSLWRGKGNQPQHF,TGTGCCAGCAGCTTGTGGCGGGGTAAGGGCAATCAGCCCCAGCATTTT
TRBJ2-7,TRBV19,NA,TRBD2,CASQGTSGYEQYF,TGTGCCAGTCAGGGGACTAGCGGCTACGAGCAGTACTTC
TRBJ2-2,TRBV4-1,NA,NA,CASSQVNGPYTGELFF,TGCGCCAGCAGCCAAGTTAATGGTCCGTACACCGGGGAGCTGTTTTTT
TRBJ2-7,TRBV7-6,NA,NA,CASSLGSRQRYEQYF,TGTGCCAGCAGCTTAGGGTCCCGTCAAAGGTACGAGCAGTACTTC
TRBJ2-7,TRBV5-1,NA,TRBD1,CASRPSGTGVEQYF,TGCGCCAGCAGGCCCTCCGGGACAGGGGTCGAGCAGTACTTC
TRBJ2-5,TRBV5-4,NA,TRBD2,CASSLELAEETQYF,TGTGCCAGCAGCTTGGAACTAGCGGAAGAGACCCAGTACTTC
TRBJ1-4,TRBV10-3,NA,NA,CAISDRQAFTPEKLFF,TGTGCCATCAGTGATAGACAGGCCTTTACCCCTGAAAAACTGTTTTTT
TRBJ2-1,TRBV25-1,NA,TRBD1,CASSESAGSGGNEQFF,TGTGCCAGCAGTGAATCTGCGGGCTCAGGGGGCAATGAGCAGTTCTTC
TRBJ2-3,TRBV7-2,NA,TRBD2,CASSLYPSGHTDTQYF,TGTGCCAGCAGCTTATATCCTAGCGGTCACACAGATACGCAGTATTTT
TRBJ2-2,TRBV7-8,NA,NA,CASSFLLAFNTGELFF,TGTGCCAGCAGCTTCCTCCTAGCGTTCAACACCGGGGAGCTGTTTTTT
TRBJ2-3,TRBV7-9,NA,NA,CASSLPSTDTQYF,TGTGCCAGCAGCTTACCTAGCACAGATACGCAGTATTTT